These 26 T cell receptor beta chains originate from one sample sequenced in a study of lymphopenia after photon versus proton radiotherapy. The data were produced by immunoSEQ multiplex PCR, yet TCRdb's version contains in-frame clones alone and is incomplete. The profile shows approximately 29,000 clones, 84% of them singletons. The sequencing used peripheral blood, collected from a patient treated with proton-based radiotherapy. Receptors originate from a woman between 65 and 79 years old with pancreatic cancer.

The V call is TRBV5-6, the J call TRBJ2-3; D is possibly TRBD1 (6 bases). Germline V gene sequence: CDR1 SGHDT, CDR2 YYEEEE. Trimming removed 1 base at V and 2 bases at J, with 11 bases between. The CDR3 has 15 residues. In DNA, the CDR3 is TGTGCCAGCAGCTTGCCGACAGGTTTCACAGATACGCAGTATTTT. Protein sequence: CASSLPTGFTDTQYF.

The rearrangement uses TRBV27 and TRBJ2-6; 13 positions agree with TRBD2. Germline V gives CDR1 MNHEY, CDR2 SMNVEV (reference sequence). CDR3 length: 18 residues. J was trimmed by 0 bases and V by 7 bases; bases with no gene match: 6. The CDR3 bases are TGTGCCAGCACCCCTACTAGCGGGAGGGGCTCTGGGGCCAACGTCCTGACTTTC. Its translation: CASTPTSGRGSGANVLTF.

The chain carries TRBV11-1 and TRBJ2-3; 13 positions match TRBD2. CDR3 length: 16 amino acids. With 5 bases clipped from V and 6 bases from J, the junction kept 8 bases outside the gene matches. CDR1 and CDR2 from the germline V gene are SGHAT and FQDESV (reference sequence). CDR3 in amino acids: CASSRTSGRAGDTQYF. The CDR3 DNA reads as TGTGCCAGCAGCCGCACTAGCGGGAGGGCCGGTGATACGCAGTATTTT.

V is TRBV12-5 and J is TRBJ2-1, with 9 positions matching TRBD2. Germline V lookup: CDR1 LGHNT, CDR2 FRNRAP. J was trimmed by 8 bases and V by 1 base; bases with no gene match: 12. The CDR3 is made up of 17 amino acids. The CDR3 region has the DNA TGTGCTAGTGGTTTGGCCCCCTCTAGCGGGATCGGGTATGAGCAGTTCTTC. This codes for CASGLAPSSGIGYEQFF.

The CDR3 here is CAISVTGANQPQHF. The CDR3 DNA follows: TGTGCCATCAGCGTGACAGGCGCCAATCAGCCCCAGCATTTT. The chain uses TRBV10-3 and TRBJ1-5; maybe TRBD1 (6 bases). Trimming took 6 bases from V and 3 from J, leaving 12 bases between them. This CDR3 contains 14 residues. CDR1 and CDR2 from the germline V gene are ENHRY and SYGVKD.

This clone was seen once. The chain is built from TRBV4-3 and TRBJ2-2; 11 nucleotides align to TRBD1. Germline values: CDR1 LGHNA, CDR2 YSLEER. V lost 1 base to trimming and J lost 6 bases; unmatched junction nucleotides: 10. There are 18 residues in the CDR3. The CDR3 sequence is CASSQAGQGVIMAGELFF. CDR3 sequence (DNA): TGCGCCAGCAGCCAAGCGGGACAGGGGGTCATCATGGCCGGGGAGCTGTTTTTT.

The chain recombines TRBV19 with TRBJ1-1; D ambiguous. The germline V and J ends were trimmed by 7 bases and 0 bases, with 15 bases remaining between them. Germline-derived CDR1 and CDR2 are LNHDA and SQIVND (reference sequence). The CDR3 has 15 residues. The CDR3 DNA reads TGTGCCAGTATTCGGGCGGAGAGGATGAACACTGAAGCTTTCTTT. The encoded protein is CASIRAERMNTEAFF.

The chain uses TRBV10-3 and TRBJ2-3, with a tentative D call TRBD1 (6 bases). The germline V gene encodes CDR1 ENHRY and CDR2 SYGVKD. CDR3 length: 15 residues. Trimming took off 6 bases at V and 1 base at J, with 14 bases between the two ends. CDR3 coding DNA: TGTGCCATCAGCGAACAGGGTGATGGCACAGATACGCAGTATTTT. It encodes CAISEQGDGTDTQYF.

This clone is a singleton in its sample. The J gene is TRBJ2-4, the V gene TRBV5-1; perhaps TRBD2 as D (5 bases). With 2 bases removed from V and 1 base from J, the gap between germline ends came to 19 bases. The CDR3 runs 18 residues. Looked up from germline, CDR1 is SGHRS and CDR2 is YFSETQ. The chain's CDR3 is CASSLRGFGLLAKNIQYF. For the CDR3, the DNA is TGCGCCAGCAGCTTACGTGGGTTTGGACTTTTGGCCAAAAACATTCAGTACTTC.

The CDR3 protein is CASSQERRGGELFF. The CDR3, as DNA: TGTGCCAGCAGCCAAGAAAGGCGGGGCGGGGAGCTGTTTTTT. The rearrangement joins TRBV14 to TRBJ2-2, with a weak D call TRBD2 (6 bases). The V end lost 0 bases, the J end lost 7 bases, and 9 bases lay between the germline ends. The CDR3 extends over 14 amino acids. Germline lookup yields CDR1 SGHDN and CDR2 FVKESK.

CDR3 bases: TGTGCCAGCAGTAGGGGTTACGAGCAGTACTTC. Translation: CASSRGYEQYF. The chain joins TRBV28 to TRBJ2-7; a weak D match, TRBD1 (5 bases). The germline gives CDR1 MDHEN, CDR2 SYDVKM. The V end was cut by 5 bases, the J end by 4 bases, with 6 bases between. The CDR3 extends over 11 amino acids.

The chain joins TRBV18 to TRBJ2-1; D uncertain. The CDR3 loop spans 15 amino acids. Germline loops: CDR1 KGHSH, CDR2 LQKENI. V lost 6 bases to trimming and J lost 7 bases, with 19 bases between them. CDR3: CASSPSTWGGNEQFF. In DNA form, the CDR3 reads TGTGCCAGCTCTCCATCAACCTGGGGTGGGAATGAGCAGTTCTTC.

This sequence joins TRBV28 and TRBJ2-3, with D uncertain. V dropped 3 bases and J dropped 0 bases, with 13 bases sitting between them. The CDR3 has 16 amino acids. CDR1 MDHEN and CDR2 SYDVKM come from the germline V gene. CDR3 loop: CASSFLRPLSTDTQYF. The CDR3 DNA is TGTGCCAGCAGTTTCCTCCGACCTCTTAGCACAGATACGCAGTATTTT.

This CDR3 reads CASSEATVGNEKLFF. CDR3 in DNA: TGTGCCAGCAGCGAGGCAACAGTAGGGAATGAAAAACTGTTTTTT. This chain connects TRBV5-4 to TRBJ1-4, with no clear D. Germline CDR1 SGHNT, CDR2 YYREEE (reference sequence). CDR3 length: 15 amino acids. V dropped 4 bases and J dropped 5 bases, with 15 bases sitting between them.

This chain joins TRBV7-2 and TRBJ2-1, with TRBD2 identical over 11 bases. Germline lookup yields CDR1 SGHTA and CDR2 FQGNSA. The J segment lost 4 bases and the V segment lost 5 bases, leaving 7 bases of the junction unmatched. This CDR3 has 16 amino acids. CDR3 nucleotides: TGTGCCAGCAGCACTAGCGGGAGTGGATGGTACAATGAGCAGTTCTTC. It yields the protein CASSTSGSGWYNEQFF. The full variable domain, rest sourced from reference TRBV7-2 and TRBJ2-1, is GAGVSQSPSNKVTEKGKDVELRCDPISGHTALYWYRQSLGQGLEFLIYFQGNSAPDKSGLPSDRFSAERTGGSVSTLTIQRTQQEDSAVYLCASSTSGSGWYNEQFFGPGTRLTVL.

The chain combines TRBV28 with TRBJ2-1, with a tentative D call TRBD1 (6 bases). Between the trimmed V and J ends, which lost 7 bases and 4 bases, there was a span of 8 bases. CDR1 and CDR2 from the germline V gene are MDHEN and SYDVKM. The CDR3 has 12 residues. CDR3 bases: TGTGCCAGCACCCAGGGGTACAATGAGCAGTTCTTC. It encodes CASTQGYNEQFF. The variable domain in full, completed from reference TRBV28 and TRBJ2-1, reads DVKVTQSSRYLVKRTGEKVFLECVQDMDHENMFWYRQDPGLGLRLIYFSYDVKMKEKGDIPEGYSVSREKKERFSLILESASTNQTSMYLCASTQGYNEQFFGPGTRLTVL.

This clone was detected once. J is TRBJ1-1 and V is TRBV5-1, with D possibly being TRBD1 (5 bases). Between the trimmed V and J ends, which lost 4 bases and 8 bases, there was a span of 21 bases. CDR1 is SGHRS, CDR2 YFSETQ, per germline. CDR3 length: 15 residues. The DNA of the CDR3 is TGCGCCAGCAGCCATGCCGGTGGGGGGGTCGAGGAAGCTTTCTTT. It is translated as CASSHAGGGVEEAFF. Supplemented by reference TRBV5-1 and TRBJ1-1, the full variable domain reads KAGVTQTPRYLIKTRGQQVTLSCSPISGHRSVSWYQQTPGQGLQFLFEYFSETQRNKGNFPGRFSGRQFSNSRSEMNVSTLELGDSALYLCASSHAGGGVEEAFFGQGTRLTVV.

V gene TRBV28 combines with J gene TRBJ2-1; tentatively, D is TRBD1 (7 bases). V lost 6 bases to trimming and J lost 6 bases, with 18 bases between them. CDR1 and CDR2 (germline): MDHEN, SYDVKM. The CDR3 is made up of 15 amino acids. CDR3 bases: TGTGCCAGCAGAAGACAGGGAGGAGGAGCCAATGAGCAGTTCTTC. This translates into CASRRQGGGANEQFF.

The rearrangement uses TRBV27 and TRBJ2-2, with 10 bases matching TRBD2. Trimming removed 2 bases from V and 8 bases from J; junction bases left unmatched: 26. Germline V gives CDR1 MNHEY, CDR2 SMNVEV (reference sequence). The CDR3 contains 22 residues. In DNA, the CDR3 is TGTGCCAGCAGTTTAAATTCCCCCCTAGCGGGAGCTTCGTACCGGGGTTCAGGGGAGCTGTTTTTT. This translates into CASSLNSPLAGASYRGSGELFF.

The CDR3 here is CSVEDLTSGSYEQYF. The CDR3 DNA sequence: TGCAGCGTTGAAGACTTGACTAGCGGGAGTTACGAGCAGTACTTC. The chain uses TRBV29-1 and TRBJ2-7; 12 nucleotides line up with TRBD2. The CDR3 runs to 15 residues. The V gene's germline CDR1 is SQVTM and CDR2 ANQGSEA. The trim removed 0 bases at V and 4 bases at J, leaving 4 bases unmatched.

The gene calls are TRBV15 and TRBJ1-4, with a weak D call TRBD1 (6 bases). V gave up 6 bases and J gave up 7 bases, with 15 bases separating them. Per germline, CDR1 LNHNV and CDR2 YYDKDF (reference sequence). This CDR3 is 14 amino acids long. The CDR3 coding sequence is TGTGCCACCAGTCCGGGGGCAGGCAGTGAAAAACTGTTTTTT. Its protein is CATSPGAGSEKLFF.

V usage is TRBV5-1 and J usage is TRBJ1-3; possibly TRBD1 for D (6 bases). Between the trimmed V and J ends, which lost 0 bases and 3 bases, there was a span of 13 bases. The CDR3 loop spans 16 amino acids. Germline CDR1 reads SGHRS; CDR2 reads YFSETQ. The DNA of the CDR3 is TGCGCCAGCAGCTTGGATGGTACAGGGATTGGAAACACCATATATTTT. Translation gives CASSLDGTGIGNTIYF.

The chain combines TRBV28 with TRBJ1-3, with TRBD1 identical over 7 bases. V was clipped by 2 bases and J by 4 bases; unmatched bases: 11. The CDR3 loop spans 17 amino acids. CDR1 and CDR2 from the germline V gene are MDHEN and SYDVKM. The CDR3 DNA reads TGTGCCAGCAGTTTAAGGACGACAGGGATTGCCGGAAACACCATATATTTT. Protein sequence: CASSLRTTGIAGNTIYF.

Written as DNA, the CDR3 is TGTGCCAGCAGCCCGATGACTTTCTACGAGCAGTACTTC. This translates into CASSPMTFYEQYF. The chain couples TRBV7-6 to TRBJ2-7; the D is unclear. Deletions cut 5 bases from V and 3 bases from J, with 11 bases between. The CDR3 length is 13 residues. CDR1 is SGHVS and CDR2 is FNYEAQ in the germline V gene.

There are a few counts of this clone. The chain has TRBV7-2 and TRBJ2-7; D is possibly TRBD1 (6 bases). The CDR3 length is 17 residues. V was clipped by 5 bases and J by 7 bases, with 27 bases between them. Germline V gene data show CDR1 as SGHTA and CDR2 as FQGNSA. CDR3 region: CASSQLSSGVRPREQYF. CDR3 nucleotides: TGTGCCAGCAGCCAACTTTCATCAGGGGTCCGCCCTAGGGAGCAGTACTTC. The full variable domain, completed using reference TRBV7-2 and TRBJ2-7, is GAGVSQSPSNKVTEKGKDVELRCDPISGHTALYWYRQSLGQGLEFLIYFQGNSAPDKSGLPSDRFSAERTGGSVSTLTIQRTQQEDSAVYLCASSQLSSGVRPREQYFGPGTRLTVT.

This chain uses TRBV13 with TRBJ2-3; 7 bases align to TRBD1. Per germline, CDR1 PRHDT and CDR2 FYEKMQ (reference sequence). J lost 7 bases, V lost 5 bases, and 12 bases had no gene match. This CDR3 is 15 amino acids long. This CDR3 reads CASSPSGTEANTQYF. DNA of the CDR3: TGTGCCAGCAGCCCCTCCGGGACAGAGGCGAATACGCAGTATTTT.